The 19 T cell receptor beta chains reported below all come from one sample, sequenced in a study of graft-versus-host responses after intestinal transplantation (dated by TCRdb to the early 2020s). The library came from the immunoSEQ multiplex PCR assay. Sourced from immuneACCESS, this table was stored by TCRdb with only in-frame sequences that have V and J called. A share of the clones is absent; for the studies checked, an unresolved V gene accounts for under half, and the remainder has no known explanation. Recorded for this sample are approximately 90,000 clones; about 92% of them occurred a single time. The ten largest clones represent roughly 2% of the sample. Which antigens these TCRs recognize remains unknown. The meaning of the sample's time point label: cells obtained before transplantation from donor or recipient. The source was unstimulated CD8+ T cells sorted from spleen or lymph node cells, collected before intestinal transplant. The receptor source for this set is a human donor who received an intestinal transplant.

The rearrangement links TRBV27 to TRBJ2-7, with 7 bases fitting TRBD2. With V trimmed by 2 bases and J by 2 bases, 3 bases remained unmatched. CDR1 and CDR2 (germline): MNHEY, SMNVEV (reference sequence). This CDR3 region has 14 residues. CDR3 sequence reads: CASSLGGGAYEQYF. The CDR3 nucleotides are TGTGCCAGCAGTTTAGGTGGGGGGGCCTACGAGCAGTACTTC.

The rearrangement uses TRBV5-8 and TRBJ1-2; D call uncertain. The CDR3 has 11 amino acids. CDR1 SGHTS and CDR2 YDEGEE come from the germline V gene. Between the trimmed V and J ends, which lost 1 base and 10 bases, there was a span of 8 bases. CDR3 DNA: TGTGCCAGCAGCTTGTTCGGGGACTACACCTTC. This translates into CASSLFGDYTF.

The chain has TRBV27 and TRBJ1-1; D remains unclear. The V gene's germline CDR1 is MNHEY and CDR2 SMNVEV (reference sequence). There are 13 residues in the CDR3. The germline V and J ends were trimmed by 0 bases and 11 bases, with 13 bases remaining between them. In nucleotides, the CDR3 is TGTGCCAGCAGTTTATCGAGCGGGTTGGGCGCTTTCTTT. It codes for CASSLSSGLGAFF.

J is TRBJ2-7 and V is TRBV30, with D unclear. Trimming shortened V by 0 bases and J by 3 bases, and 12 bases separated the two germline ends. The CDR3 has 14 amino acids. CDR1 and CDR2 from the germline V gene are GTSNPN and SVGIG (reference sequence). CDR3 in DNA: TGTGCCTGGAGTGTAACCAGTTACGTCTACGAGCAGTACTTC. This sequence encodes CAWSVTSYVYEQYF. Supplemented by reference TRBV30 and TRBJ2-7, the full variable domain reads SQTIHQWPATLVQPVGSPLSLECTVEGTSNPNLYWYRQAAGRGLQLLFYSVGIGQISSEVPQNLSASRPQDRQFILSSKKLLLSDSGFYLCAWSVTSYVYEQYFGPGTRLTVT.

This rearrangement joins TRBV12-5 to TRBJ2-1; D possibly corresponds to TRBD1 (6 bases). The CDR3 sequence is 13 residues long. Trimming cost V 9 bases and J 3 bases, with 12 bases left between them. CDR1 and CDR2 (germline): LGHNT, FRNRAP. The CDR3 region is CASEGEIYNEQFF. The CDR3 nucleotides read TGTGCTAGCGAGGGGGAGATCTACAATGAGCAGTTCTTC.

The chain employs TRBV6-1 and TRBJ1-1, with TRBD1 identical over 10 bases. This CDR3 spans 15 amino acids. Unmatched junction bases numbered 2, after V lost 4 bases and J lost 0 bases. Germline lookup yields CDR1 MNHNS and CDR2 SASEGT. CDR3 DNA sequence: TGTGCCAGCAGTGGGACAGGGGGGATGAACACTGAAGCTTTCTTT. Translation: CASSGTGGMNTEAFF.

This chain links TRBV10-2 with TRBJ2-7; 9 nucleotides match TRBD2. Germline-derived CDR1 and CDR2 are WSHSY and SAAADI. After removal of 6 bases from V and 5 bases from J, the junction contained 11 bases not matched to a gene. The CDR3 spans 15 residues. As DNA, the CDR3 is TGCGCCAGCAGCCAACCGACTAGCGGAAATAACGAGCAGTACTTC. This encodes CASSQPTSGNNEQYF.

The chain joins TRBV15 to TRBJ1-3, with 8 nucleotides matching TRBD1. There are 16 residues in the CDR3. CDR1 LNHNV and CDR2 YYDKDF come from the germline V gene (reference sequence). Trimming at V came to 0 bases and at J to 4 bases, leaving 5 bases not matched to a gene. The DNA for the CDR3 is TGTGCCACCAGCAGAGATCGTACAGGGGGAGGAAACACCATATATTTT. Protein: CATSRDRTGGGNTIYF.

The chain employs TRBV7-6 and TRBJ2-2, with 12 bases fitting TRBD2. CDR3 length: 16 residues. After removal of 4 bases from V and 3 bases from J, the junction contained 3 bases not matched to a gene. Germline loops: CDR1 SGHVS, CDR2 FNYEAQ. The CDR3 coding sequence is TGTGCCAGCAGCTCACTAGCGGGGGGATACACCGGGGAGCTGTTTTTT. It yields the protein CASSSLAGGYTGELFF.

The rearrangement links TRBV15 to TRBJ1-2; D is undetermined. The germline V gene encodes CDR1 LNHNV and CDR2 YYDKDF (reference sequence). The CDR3 is 13 amino acids. With 7 bases removed from V and 4 bases from J, the gap between germline ends came to 13 bases. The CDR3 DNA sequence: TGTGCCACCATGATTGGCCCAGGCTATGGCTACACCTTC. It yields the protein CATMIGPGYGYTF.

The chain carries TRBV30 and TRBJ2-7; TRBD1 is a possible D gene (7 bases). Germline V gene lookup returns CDR1 GTSNPN and CDR2 SVGIG (reference sequence). Between the trimmed V and J ends, which lost 3 bases and 4 bases, there was a span of 13 bases. The CDR3 spans 13 residues. The CDR3 DNA sequence: TGTGCCTGGAGCGCGGGACAGCTTTACGAGCAGTACTTC. It encodes CAWSAGQLYEQYF.

This clone was seen a single time. The rearrangement joins TRBV7-2 to TRBJ2-7; 9 bases match TRBD2. The CDR3 has 16 amino acids. V trimming: 5 bases; J trimming: 3 bases; junction bases outside the gene matches: 11. Germline V gives CDR1 SGHTA, CDR2 FQGNSA. The CDR3 bases are TGTGCCAGCAGCCCGTCTAGCGGGACCTCGGACTACGAGCAGTACTTC. Encoded protein: CASSPSSGTSDYEQYF.

This chain's CDR3 is CASSGPHVGGSTGELFF. The CDR3 coding sequence is TGTGCCAGCAGCGGGCCGCACGTCGGCGGGAGCACCGGGGAGCTGTTTTTT. This sequence joins TRBV9 and TRBJ2-2; 7 bases line up with TRBD2. CDR1 SGDLS and CDR2 YYNGEE come from the germline V gene. The CDR3 runs 17 residues. V shed 3 bases, J shed 4 bases, and the junction held 12 bases outside the gene matches. Full variable domain (remainder filled in from reference TRBV9 and TRBJ2-2): DSGVTQTPKHLITATGQRVTLRCSPRSGDLSVYWYQQSLDQGLQFLIQYYNGEERAKGNILERFSAQQFPDLHSELNLSSLELGDSALYFCASSGPHVGGSTGELFFGEGSRLTVL.

The rearrangement joins TRBV14 to TRBJ2-7, with D unclear. The CDR3 contains 14 residues. The V gene's germline CDR1 is SGHDN and CDR2 FVKESK. V lost 5 bases, J lost 2 bases, and 13 bases lay in between. This CDR3 is CASSGARSAYEQYF. DNA of the CDR3: TGTGCCAGCAGCGGTGCCCGGAGCGCCTACGAGCAGTACTTC.

The V and J genes are TRBV4-1 and TRBJ1-5; D is unclear. CDR3 size: 16 residues. CDR1 and CDR2 (germline): MGHRA, YSYEKL. Deletions cut 0 bases from V and 3 bases from J, with 12 bases between. The CDR3 sequence is CASSQDLGEYNQPQHF. Written as DNA, the CDR3 is TGCGCCAGCAGCCAAGATCTGGGAGAGTACAATCAGCCCCAGCATTTT.

This sequence joins TRBV30 and TRBJ2-7, with D perhaps matching TRBD2 (5 bases). The CDR3 is made up of 15 amino acids. Trimming removed 3 bases at V and 3 bases at J, with 18 bases between. Germline V gene sequence: CDR1 GTSNPN, CDR2 SVGIG (reference sequence). The CDR3 DNA is TGTGCCTGGAGAACGAGATCCTCAGACTACTACGAGCAGTACTTC. This gives the protein CAWRTRSSDYYEQYF.

This rearrangement joins TRBV7-9 to TRBJ2-1, with unresolved D. V lost 5 bases, J lost 8 bases, and 10 bases lay in between. This CDR3 contains 12 residues. Germline CDR1 SEHNR, CDR2 FQNEAQ (reference sequence). CDR3 DNA sequence: TGTGCCAGCAGCACCCGTGGCTATGAGCAGTTCTTC. Translated: CASSTRGYEQFF.

This chain connects TRBV2 to TRBJ1-1; the D is unclear. Germline V gene sequence: CDR1 SNHLY, CDR2 FYNNEI. V was clipped by 4 bases and J by 5 bases, with 11 bases between them. This CDR3 region has 13 residues. DNA of the CDR3: TGTGCCAGCAGTGGAACTGGGGAGACTGAAGCTTTCTTT. Its translation is CASSGTGETEAFF.

The V call is TRBV9, the J call TRBJ2-2; perhaps TRBD1 as D (6 bases). V lost 2 bases, J lost 0 bases, and 14 bases lay in between. This CDR3 is 17 amino acids long. Germline V gene lookup returns CDR1 SGDLS and CDR2 YYNGEE. The CDR3 nucleotides are TGTGCCAGCAGCGTTCAGGGGCGACCCGCGAACACCGGGGAGCTGTTTTTT. Its protein product is CASSVQGRPANTGELFF.